This T cell receptor beta chain was captured by sequencing in a study of shared clonotypes between healthy human individuals. Study summary: Each donor contributed plates that comprised three CD4 naive, three CD4 memory, two CD8 naive and one CD8 memory.

Healthy HIV-negative adults with no recent acute infections or vaccinations were recruited as donors. Findings and limits, study-wide: The naive CD4 repertoires of a handful of donors were compared, and roughly 5% of clonotypes were shared.

The germline V and J ends were trimmed by 7 bases and 0 bases, with 11 bases remaining between them. Germline values: CDR1 MNHNY, CDR2 SVGAGI (reference sequence). The CDR3 loop spans 14 amino acids. Using about 220 ng DNA, about 29,000 T cell genomes, the sorted-subset replicate PCRs were run. Only in-frame clones appear in the TCRdb table, and some are missing; sequencing was by immunoSEQ multiplex PCR. The sample yields 2,500,000 or so clones, roughly 93% seen once. As for this clone: The antigen is not known.

The sequence was obtained from a man aged 18-30 years in good health. Some clones in this sample may be carry-over from other donors' samples. The sample comprised naive CD4+ T cells from PBMCs. Sample subset: CD45RA+ positively selected. This chain connects TRBV6-6 to TRBJ2-3, with D possibly TRBD2 on 6 matching bases. The chain's CDR3 is CASKGGVSTDTQYF. CDR3 in DNA: TGTGCCAGCAAAGGCGGGGTTAGCACAGATACGCAGTATTTT.